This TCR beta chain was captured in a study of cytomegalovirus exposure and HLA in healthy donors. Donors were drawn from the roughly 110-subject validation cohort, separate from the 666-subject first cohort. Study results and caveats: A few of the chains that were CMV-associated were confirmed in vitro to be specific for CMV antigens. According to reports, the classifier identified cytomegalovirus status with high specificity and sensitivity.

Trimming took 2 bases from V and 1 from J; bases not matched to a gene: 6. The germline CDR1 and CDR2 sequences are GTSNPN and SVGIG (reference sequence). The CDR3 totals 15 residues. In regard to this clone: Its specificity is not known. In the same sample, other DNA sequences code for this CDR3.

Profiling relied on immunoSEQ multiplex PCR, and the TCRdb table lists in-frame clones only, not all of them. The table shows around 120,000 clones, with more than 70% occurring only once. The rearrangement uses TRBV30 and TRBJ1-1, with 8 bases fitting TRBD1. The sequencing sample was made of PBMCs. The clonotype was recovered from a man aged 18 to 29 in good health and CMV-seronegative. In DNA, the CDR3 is TGTGCCTGGAGTCCCCGGACAGGGCCGAACACTGAAGCTTTCTTT. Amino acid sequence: CAWSPRTGPNTEAFF.